The 8 T cell receptor beta chains listed next were all sequenced from one sample in a study of radiotherapy plus CTLA-4 blockade in lung cancer. Profiling relied on immunoSEQ multiplex PCR, and the TCRdb table lists in-frame clones only, not all of them. This table has tens of thousands of clones, around 70% appearing once. The material was peripheral blood, obtained from a patient treated with radiotherapy plus ipilimumab. The receptors originated from a human donor with non-small cell lung cancer whose response to radiotherapy plus ipilimumab could not be evaluated.

The chain couples TRBV6-1 to TRBJ1-2, with a possible D match to TRBD1 (5 bases). V was cut by 6 bases and J by 7 bases, with 15 bases left in between. The CDR3 consists of 13 residues. Germline CDR1 reads MNHNS; CDR2 reads SASEGT. In DNA form, the CDR3 reads TGTGCCAGCAGAGACAGTCCCCGGAGTGGCTACACCTTC. As protein: CASRDSPRSGYTF.

The rearrangement uses TRBV6-5 and TRBJ2-1; weak D call: TRBD1 (6 bases). This CDR3 is 13 amino acids long. Trimming took off 2 bases at V and 9 bases at J, with 11 bases between the two ends. Germline V gene lookup returns CDR1 MNHEY and CDR2 SVGAGI. The CDR3 reads CASSYDRSTEQFF. The CDR3 nucleotides read TGTGCCAGCAGTTACGACAGGTCCACTGAGCAGTTCTTC.

The J gene is TRBJ2-5, the V gene TRBV5-4; D perhaps matches TRBD2 (6 bases). Germline CDR1 and CDR2: SGHNT and YYREEE (reference sequence). There are 16 residues in the CDR3. The V end lost 4 bases, the J end lost 5 bases, and 21 bases lay between the germline ends. The CDR3 here is CASSPRAGQSRETQYF. The CDR3, as DNA: TGTGCCAGCAGCCCACGGGCGGGGCAGTCCAGGGAGACCCAGTACTTC.

With respect to this clone: The same CDR3 is also encoded by other DNA sequences in this sample. The chain recombines TRBV5-1 with TRBJ2-1, with 8 bases identical to TRBD2. The CDR3 contains 16 residues. Germline V lookup: CDR1 SGHRS, CDR2 YFSETQ. V lost 0 bases to trimming and J lost 0 bases; unmatched junction nucleotides: 2. CDR3 DNA sequence: TGCGCCAGCAGCTTGGGCGGGGGGAGCTCCTACAATGAGCAGTTCTTC. It yields the protein CASSLGGGSSYNEQFF.

V and J are TRBV29-1 and TRBJ1-2, with D perhaps TRBD1 (5 bases). This CDR3 spans 13 amino acids. Germline-derived CDR1 and CDR2 are SQVTM and ANQGSEA. V was pared by 6 bases and J by 5 bases, with 16 bases between. This CDR3 reads CSVAVGGRYGYTF. The CDR3 coding sequence is TGCAGCGTCGCCGTGGGGGGAAGGTATGGCTACACCTTC.

This clone has a single count. The chain recombines TRBV5-8 with TRBJ1-2; TRBD1 matches 7 bases. CDR3 length: 15 residues. The J segment lost 2 bases and the V segment lost 0 bases, leaving 4 bases of the junction unmatched. From germline, CDR1 is SGHTS and CDR2 YDEGEE. CDR3 nucleotides: TGTGCCAGCAGCTTGGCCGAGGGGGCGAACTATGGCTACACCTTC. This gives the protein CASSLAEGANYGYTF.

The chain links TRBV7-2 to TRBJ2-1; perhaps TRBD2 as D (5 bases). In germline, CDR1 is SGHTA, CDR2 FQGNSA. This CDR3 is built from 13 residues. With 8 bases removed from V and 5 bases from J, the gap between germline ends came to 13 bases. CDR3 nucleotides: TGTGCCAGCCGATTTACGGGGAACAATGAGCAGTTCTTC. Amino acids: CASRFTGNNEQFF.

The rearrangement joins TRBV7-9 to TRBJ2-7; D gene uncertain. Germline CDR1 is SEHNR and CDR2 is FQNEAQ (reference sequence). The V gene lost 5 bases and the J gene lost 0 bases, with 14 bases spanning the gap. This CDR3 contains 15 residues. The CDR3 region is CASSGPLQLSYEQYF. As DNA, the CDR3 is TGTGCCAGCAGCGGGCCGCTACAACTCTCCTACGAGCAGTACTTC.